This TCR beta chain was recovered during a study of T cells after yellow fever vaccination (dated by TCRdb to the late 2010s). For the study in its entirety: Libraries from fractions with low cell numbers were prepared with the SMART-Seq v4 Ultra Low Input RNA kit. Bulk TCR alpha and beta repertoires were sequenced longitudinally to track T-cell clones before and after primary and booster YFV17D yellow fever vaccination. Two healthy male donors, one aged 18 to 30 and one aged 30 to 40 years, were included in the cohort. Blood was drawn at multiple timepoints before and after primary and secondary immunization, with bulk PBMC replicates and cell subsets isolated. Here is what the overall study found, with its caveats: Most clones expanded after primary vaccination were re-detected after the booster (approximately 96% of CD4 and approximately 88% of CD8), suggesting broad memory maintenance. A small fraction of clonotypes showed up in both the CD4 and CD8 compartments, probably as a result of convergent recombination. Only two donors were included in the study, so the extent to which the findings can be generalized is limited. Because abundant contaminating clonotypes from the bulk population could be contained in FACS-sorted repertoires, computational filtering was required. The secondary T-cell response was found to be weaker but faster than the primary response, with a peak reached on day 5 rather than on day 15.

Taken with the paper, the label for treatment or condition translates to: live attenuated yellow fever vaccine strain. At every blood-draw timepoint, two biological replicates of bulk PBMCs were collected. PBMCs were isolated from peripheral blood using a standard Ficoll-Paque protocol. TriZol was used to extract RNA from bulk PBMCs, CD4 and CD8 fractions, and dextramer-positive and dextramer-negative fractions. TCR cDNA was made using 5'RACE template switching, a step that added a universal primer site and unique molecular identifiers. cDNA synthesis was primed from both the TCR alpha and TCR beta constant segments. Libraries were amplified in two PCR steps, with sample barcodes and sequencing adapters added in the second step. Sequencing of libraries was performed on Illumina HiSeq 2500 (2x100 bp) or NovaSeq (2x150 bp). In the authors' own workflow: Demultiplexing of reads and collapsing into UMI consensus sequences were performed with MIGEC, and V(D)J alignment was carried out with MiXCR. Vaccine-responding clonotypes were defined with edgeR using replicate PBMC samples, requiring FDR below 0.01 and a log2 fold change above 5 up to day 15. Each bulk clonotype was labeled CD4 or CD8 based on which sequenced repertoire, CD4 or CD8, contained the clonotype at higher abundance. Using fastp trimming at Q25 and MiXCR clonotype assembly, TCRdb reanalyzed the public sequencing data and kept in-frame beta chains. Each entry merges the rows of one CDR3 protein and shows their most common DNA and genes. These V and J calls originate from TCRdb's pipeline instead of the authors' own analysis. This sample has about 580,000 distinct CDR3 sequences in its table, and about a sixth of those were observed once. The top ten constitute 15% to 20% of the sample.

On this clonotype itself: Its antigen target is currently unknown. Base quality data are lacking; no much larger clone is found one base away.

The CDR3 contains 17 residues, cysteine and phenylalanine counted. Only CDR3 DNA remains: 51 bases, in frame from the first base. V gives up 4 bases and J gives up 2 bases, and the segment between their germline ends measures 20 bases. In the germline V gene, CDR1 corresponds to SGHDT and CDR2 to YYEEEE. The sequence derives from a young man who received the YFV17D yellow fever vaccine. Recombination joined TRBV5-6 with TRBJ2-3, with the D assignment possibly TRBD1 or TRBD2, given 5 matching bases for each. This material consisted of PBMCs, taken about 5 days after the first yellow fever vaccination. CDR3 protein: CASSPTGWGRNTDTQYF. The nucleotides read TGTGCCAGCAGCCCCACAGGATGGGGGAGAAACACAGATACGCAGTATTTT.